This T cell receptor (beta chain) was sequenced in a study of cytomegalovirus exposure and HLA in healthy donors. In the study overall: According to later analysis, the same platform produced the 120 or so validation and 666 first-cohort repertoires. Overall study results and limits: Generally TCR sequences proved uncommon, though certain public TCRs appeared in numerous donors. The study listed approximately 160 cytomegalovirus-associated TCR beta chains.

A remark on this clone: The antigen is undetermined.

The donors formed part of the 120-subject validation cohort, distinct from the roughly 670-subject first cohort. Sequencing used immunoSEQ multiplex PCR; TCRdb keeps in-frame clones, though not all of them. The table lists about 56,000 clones, 96% of them singletons. Trimming pared 0 bases from V and 7 bases from J, leaving 8 bases between. Germline V gene sequence: CDR1 SGHDT, CDR2 YYEEEE. The CDR3 is 13 residues long. The material sequenced was PBMCs. The receptor was isolated from a woman in her late teens or twenties in good health and CMV-seronegative. The chain couples TRBV5-6 to TRBJ2-1, with a possible D match to TRBD2 (6 bases). The CDR3 spells CASSLVAGNEQFF. The CDR3 DNA follows: TGTGCCAGCAGCTTGGTGGCGGGAAATGAGCAGTTCTTC.